This T cell receptor beta chain was sequenced in a study of early T cells in non-severe SARS-CoV-2 infection. Study in general: Whole-blood bulk RNA, unsorted, was sequenced, and chains were unpaired.

Study-wide results and caveats: The VDJdb matching leaned toward anti-spike CD8 responses and overlooked private and CD4 specificities.

This clonotype was detected a few times. Antigen specificity is unknown. Unique molecular identifiers were attached to individual cDNA molecules. Via MiXCR, TCRdb re-called the 5' RACE reads, giving one row per CDR3 protein. The table includes roughly 110,000 distinct CDR3 sequences, 11% detected once. The germline CDR1 and CDR2 sequences are SGHNT and YYREEE (reference sequence). CDR3 length: 15 amino acids. The V and J ends lost 3 bases and 7 bases, in that order; junction bases with no gene match: 8. This chain uses TRBV5-4 with TRBJ2-1; 9 bases agree with TRBD1. Sequencing was done on a sample of whole blood. The TCR sequence derives from an adult who was a healthcare worker with PCR-confirmed SARS-CoV-2 infection or an uninfected control (not recorded which). For the CDR3, the DNA is TGTGCCAGCAGCTCACCGGGACAGGGTAGGAATGAGCAGTTCTTC. It encodes CASSSPGQGRNEQFF.